The 25 T cell receptor beta chains below all came from one sample that was sequenced in a study of blood T cells in healthy people across ages. PCR was performed a second time for roughly 6 to 12 cycles using a sample-barcoded 5' primer and a J-beta primer mix. TCRdb re-called the 5' RACE reads through MiXCR, storing one row per CDR3 protein. The profile shows 1.5 million to 2 million distinct CDR3 sequences, less than 50% of them singletons. Sequenced sample: blood. These receptor sequences come from a woman in her thirties or forties in good health.

The chain couples TRBV5-1 to TRBJ2-1; D may match TRBD1 or TRBD2 (5 bases each). This CDR3 comprises 13 residues. CDR1 is SGHRS and CDR2 is YFSETQ in the germline V gene. The V gene lost 2 bases and the J gene lost 6 bases, with 9 bases spanning the gap. The CDR3 sequence: CASSFGALNEQFF. The CDR3 nucleotides are TGCGCCAGCAGCTTCGGGGCGCTCAATGAGCAGTTCTTC.

V gene TRBV5-1 combines with J gene TRBJ2-6; 12 bases are shared with TRBD1. This CDR3 is built from 18 residues. Germline loops: CDR1 SGHRS, CDR2 YFSETQ. Trimming at V came to 4 bases and at J to 0 bases, leaving 5 bases not matched to a gene. CDR3 sequence reads: CASSEGTGGHSGANVLTF. In nucleotides, the CDR3 is TGCGCCAGCAGCGAGGGGACAGGGGGCCACTCTGGGGCCAACGTCCTGACTTTC.

This clonotype showed up just a few times. The chain employs TRBV20-1 and TRBJ2-5, with 7 bases fitting TRBD2. CDR3 length equals 14 residues. The germline gives CDR1 DFQATT, CDR2 SNEGSKA (reference sequence). V lost 3 bases and J lost 4; bases outside the gene matches: 8. This CDR3 is CSASEIGEGETQYF. The CDR3 nucleotides read TGCAGTGCTAGTGAGATAGGGGAGGGAGAGACCCAGTACTTC.

About this clonotype itself: The junction shows a germline mismatch at one end, possibly a read error. The chain joins TRBV5-1 to TRBJ1-2, with TRBD1 matching over 10 bases. Germline values: CDR1 SGHRS, CDR2 YFSETQ. CDR3 size: 17 residues. CDR3 amino acids: CASSLGQGATTNYGCTF. CDR3 bases: TGCGCCAGCAGCTTGGGACAGGGGGCAACCACAAACTATGGCTGCACCTTC.

This clonotype was seen a few times. The V gene is TRBV11-1, the J gene TRBJ2-5, with 10 positions matching TRBD1. The assigned J gene may be wrong: the sequence end matches TRBJ2-7 better. Germline V lookup: CDR1 SGHAT, CDR2 FQDESV (reference sequence). The CDR3 has 15 amino acids. The CDR3 here is CASSPRQGAFNEQYF. CDR3 nucleotides: TGTGCCAGCAGCCCGCGACAGGGGGCGTTCAACGAGCAGTACTTC.

The J gene is TRBJ1-1, the V gene TRBV5-1; a possible D gene is TRBD1 (5 bases). The CDR3 is 16 amino acids. CDR1 SGHRS and CDR2 YFSETQ come from the germline V gene. The V end was cut by 0 bases, the J end by 0 bases, with 12 bases between. DNA of the CDR3: TGCGCCAGCAGCTTGGGTTCGGGGACCTTGAACACTGAAGCTTTCTTT. Translated: CASSLGSGTLNTEAFF.

The rearrangement joins TRBV9 to TRBJ1-1, with 7 bases lining up with TRBD1. Germline CDR1 and CDR2: SGDLS and YYNGEE. The V segment lost 0 bases and the J segment 3 bases; nucleotides outside the gene matches: 5. The CDR3 length is 15 residues. Here the CDR3 reads CASSVERQGDTEAFF. The DNA of the CDR3 is TGTGCCAGCAGCGTAGAGAGGCAGGGGGACACTGAAGCTTTCTTT.

This clonotype was found once. Mismatch with germline at one junction end may stem from a read error. The chain employs TRBV2 and TRBJ2-7; TRBD1 might be the D (7 bases). Germline CDR1 and CDR2: SNHLY and FYNNEI. This CDR3 region has 14 residues. The CDR3 loop reads CAGRGAAVSYEQYF. The CDR3 coding sequence is TGTGCCGGCAGGGGGGCAGCGGTTTCCTACGAGCAGTACTTC.

The V call is TRBV12-3 or TRBV12-4, the J call TRBJ2-1; TRBD1 matches 9 bases. Trimming at V came to 1 base and at J to 8 bases, leaving 6 bases not matched to a gene. This CDR3 has 15 residues. CDR3 protein: CASSLVGTGRYEQFF. CDR3 DNA sequence: TGTGCCAGCAGTTTAGTAGGGACAGGGCGCTATGAGCAGTTCTTC.

The V gene is TRBV7-2, the J gene TRBJ2-3; 15 bases are a match to TRBD2. Germline values: CDR1 SGHTA, CDR2 FQGNSA. The CDR3 consists of 18 residues. V lost 2 bases, J lost 0 bases, and 3 bases stayed unmatched. CDR3 sequence (DNA): TGTGCCAGCAGCTTAATGGGGACTAGCGGGGGGAGCACAGATACGCAGTATTTT. It yields the protein CASSLMGTSGGSTDTQYF.

The V call is TRBV9, the J call TRBJ1-2; the D is unclear. From germline, CDR1 is SGDLS and CDR2 YYNGEE. Trimming pared 4 bases from V and 1 base from J, leaving 11 bases between. The CDR3 is 14 residues long. CDR3 residues: CASSSNGINYGYTF. In DNA form, the CDR3 reads TGTGCCAGCAGCTCAAACGGGATTAACTATGGCTACACCTTC.

V gene TRBV4-3 combines with J gene TRBJ1-2; TRBD1 aligns across 10 bases. Trimming at V came to 5 bases and at J to 3 bases, leaving 9 bases not matched to a gene. The germline V gene has CDR1 LGHNA and CDR2 YSLEER. CDR3 length: 16 amino acids. The CDR3 loop is CASSFGTGEGDYGYTF. The CDR3, as DNA: TGCGCCAGCAGCTTTGGGACAGGGGAGGGTGACTATGGCTACACCTTC.

J is TRBJ2-7 and V is TRBV14; the D is unclear. Germline-derived CDR1 and CDR2 are SGHDN and FVKESK. The V end was cut by 0 bases, the J end by 4 bases, with 7 bases between. This CDR3 region has 13 residues. For the CDR3, the DNA is TGTGCCAGCAGCCAAGATATGGTGTACGAGCAGTACTTC. It encodes CASSQDMVYEQYF.

This clonotype occurred a few times. The chain uses TRBV28 and TRBJ2-7, with D uncertain. This CDR3 region has 13 residues. Germline assignment: CDR1 MDHEN and CDR2 SYDVKM. With 8 bases removed from V and 2 bases from J, the gap between germline ends came to 13 bases. The CDR3 loop is CASVPGMTYEQYF. The CDR3 bases are TGTGCCAGCGTACCAGGCATGACCTACGAGCAGTACTTC.

The chain has TRBV20-1 and TRBJ2-5; 11 bases are shared with TRBD1. Trimming took 3 bases from V and 7 from J; bases not matched to a gene: 7. This CDR3 comprises 14 residues. Germline CDR1 reads DFQATT; CDR2 reads SNEGSKA (reference sequence). The CDR3 is CSAREGQGVGTQYF. The CDR3 nucleotides read TGCAGTGCTAGGGAGGGACAGGGGGTTGGGACCCAGTACTTC.

This sequence joins TRBV28 and TRBJ1-5; the D is unclear. CDR3 length equals 12 residues. CDR1 is MDHEN, CDR2 SYDVKM, per germline. V dropped 5 bases and J dropped 3 bases, with 5 bases sitting between them. CDR3 residues: CASSVVNQPQHF. CDR3 DNA sequence: TGTGCCAGCAGTGTCGTCAATCAGCCCCAGCATTTT.

The chain links TRBV7-6 to TRBJ2-3, with D perhaps matching TRBD2 (5 bases). Germline loops: CDR1 SGHVS, CDR2 FNYEAQ. This CDR3 is 14 amino acids long. V lost 6 bases and J lost 3, with 13 bases in between. This chain's CDR3 is CASRPSGRTDTQYF. The CDR3 nucleotides read TGTGCCAGCAGGCCCTCGGGAAGAACAGATACGCAGTATTTT.

V and J are TRBV4-1 and TRBJ2-6; 10 bases agree with TRBD1. V lost 3 bases and J lost 0; bases outside the gene matches: 5. Germline V gene data show CDR1 as MGHRA and CDR2 as YSYEKL. CDR3 length equals 18 residues. CDR3 DNA sequence: TGCGCCAGCAGCCAGGGACAGGGGCCCTCCTCTGGGGCCAACGTCCTGACTTTC. It specifies CASSQGQGPSSGANVLTF.

The chain couples TRBV4-1 to TRBJ2-5, with D maybe TRBD1 (8 bases). CDR1 and CDR2 (germline): MGHRA, YSYEKL. This CDR3 is 14 amino acids long. With 4 bases removed from V and 5 bases from J, the gap between germline ends came to 14 bases. The CDR3 sequence is CASSRTGREETQYF. CDR3 coding DNA: TGCGCCAGCAGCCGGACAGGGAGGGAGGAGACCCAGTACTTC.

The gene calls are TRBV4-2 and TRBJ2-7, with unresolved D. Between the trimmed V and J ends, which lost 2 bases and 0 bases, there was a span of 23 bases. The CDR3 extends over 19 amino acids. The germline V gene has CDR1 LGHNA and CDR2 YNFKEQ. The CDR3 reads CASSQFLGTRILSSYEQYF. The DNA for the CDR3 is TGTGCCAGCAGCCAATTCCTCGGCACCCGGATCCTTAGCTCCTACGAGCAGTACTTC.

The J gene is TRBJ2-3, the V gene TRBV9; possible D gene TRBD2, 6 bases. CDR1 and CDR2 from the germline V gene are SGDLS and YYNGEE. This CDR3 has 14 residues. Trimming pared 0 bases from V and 4 bases from J, leaving 9 bases between. The CDR3 nucleotides read TGTGCCAGCAGCGTAGGACCGGGGGCAGATACGCAGTATTTT. It specifies CASSVGPGADTQYF.

Only a few counts were recorded for this clonotype. This rearrangement joins TRBV5-1 to TRBJ2-1; 10 positions agree with TRBD2. The junction had 15 bases not matched to a gene; V was cut back by 4 bases and J by 8 bases. Germline CDR1 reads SGHRS; CDR2 reads YFSETQ. The CDR3 spans 17 residues. CDR3 nucleotide sequence: TGCGCCAGCAGCGGGGGGAATCTAGCGGGGGATTGGGATGAGCAGTTCTTC. It codes for CASSGGNLAGDWDEQFF.

V usage is TRBV20-1 and J usage is TRBJ1-2, with D tentatively TRBD1 (5 bases). Germline CDR1 is DFQATT and CDR2 is SNEGSKA (reference sequence). This CDR3 is built from 14 residues. The V gene lost 3 bases and the J gene lost 2 bases, with 13 bases spanning the gap. The CDR3 reads CSASNTGGNYGYTF. CDR3 DNA: TGCAGTGCTAGTAATACAGGAGGGAACTATGGCTACACCTTC.

This clonotype was counted only a few times. The J gene is TRBJ2-1, the V gene TRBV27; the D is unclear. The CDR3 is 13 residues long. Germline assignment: CDR1 MNHEY and CDR2 SMNVEV (reference sequence). V was pared by 6 bases and J by 4 bases, with 10 bases between. CDR3 amino acids: CASSPRNYNEQFF. DNA of the CDR3: TGTGCCAGCAGCCCAAGAAATTACAATGAGCAGTTCTTC.

This clonotype was seen a single time. J is TRBJ1-6 and V is TRBV28; D call uncertain. The CDR3 is made up of 17 amino acids. With 2 bases removed from V and 0 bases from J, the gap between germline ends came to 11 bases. Germline lookup yields CDR1 MDHEN and CDR2 SYDVKM. This CDR3 reads CASSLSGQTSYNSPLHF. Written as DNA, the CDR3 is TGTGCCAGCAGTTTAAGTGGGCAGACCTCCTATAATTCACCCCTCCACTTT.